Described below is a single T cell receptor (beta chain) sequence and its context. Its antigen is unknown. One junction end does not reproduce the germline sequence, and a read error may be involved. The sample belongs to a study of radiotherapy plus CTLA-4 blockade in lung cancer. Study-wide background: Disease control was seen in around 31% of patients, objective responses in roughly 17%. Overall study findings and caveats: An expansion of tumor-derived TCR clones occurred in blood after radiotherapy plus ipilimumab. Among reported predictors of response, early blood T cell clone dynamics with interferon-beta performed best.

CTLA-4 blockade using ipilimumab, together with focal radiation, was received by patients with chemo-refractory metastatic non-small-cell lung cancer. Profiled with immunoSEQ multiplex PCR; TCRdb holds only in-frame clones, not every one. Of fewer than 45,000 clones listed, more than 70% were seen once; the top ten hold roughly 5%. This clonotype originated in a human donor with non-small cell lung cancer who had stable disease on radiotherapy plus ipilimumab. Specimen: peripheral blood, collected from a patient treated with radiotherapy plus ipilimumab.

The chain's CDR3 is CASSYSETSRDTQYF. In DNA, the CDR3 is TGTGCCAGCAGCTACTCTGAGACTAGCAGAGATACGCAGTATTTT. The chain is built from TRBV7-9 and TRBJ2-3, with TRBD2 identical over 7 bases. The CDR3 consists of 15 residues. Germline V gives CDR1 SEHNR, CDR2 FQNEAQ (reference sequence).